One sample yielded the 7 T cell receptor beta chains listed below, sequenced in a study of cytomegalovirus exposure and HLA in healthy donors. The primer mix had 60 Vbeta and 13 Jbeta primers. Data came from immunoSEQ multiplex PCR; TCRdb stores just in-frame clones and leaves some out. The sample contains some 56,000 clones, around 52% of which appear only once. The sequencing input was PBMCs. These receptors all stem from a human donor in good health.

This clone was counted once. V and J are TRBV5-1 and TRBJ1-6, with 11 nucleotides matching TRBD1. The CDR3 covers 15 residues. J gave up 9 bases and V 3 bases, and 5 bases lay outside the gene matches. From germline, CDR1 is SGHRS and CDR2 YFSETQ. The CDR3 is CASSSDRGRGSPLHF. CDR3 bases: TGCGCCAGCAGCTCGGACAGGGGGCGAGGTTCACCCCTCCACTTT.

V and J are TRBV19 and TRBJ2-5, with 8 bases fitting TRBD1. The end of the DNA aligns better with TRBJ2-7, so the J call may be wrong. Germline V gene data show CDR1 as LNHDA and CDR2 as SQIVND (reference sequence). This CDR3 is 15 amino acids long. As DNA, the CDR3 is TGTGCCAGTAGTGAAGGACAGGGACGGGGCTACGAGCAGTACTTC. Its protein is CASSEGQGRGYEQYF.

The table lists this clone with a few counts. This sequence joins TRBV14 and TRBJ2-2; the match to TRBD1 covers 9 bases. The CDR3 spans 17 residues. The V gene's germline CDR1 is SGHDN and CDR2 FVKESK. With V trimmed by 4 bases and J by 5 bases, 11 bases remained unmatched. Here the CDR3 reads CASSRFSDRGRTGELFF. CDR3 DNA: TGTGCCAGCAGCCGATTCTCCGACAGGGGGAGGACCGGGGAGCTGTTTTTT.

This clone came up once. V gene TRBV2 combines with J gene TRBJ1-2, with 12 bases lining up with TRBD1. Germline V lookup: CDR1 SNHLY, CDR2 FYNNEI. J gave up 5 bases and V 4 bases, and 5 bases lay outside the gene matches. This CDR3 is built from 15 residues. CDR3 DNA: TGTGCCAGCAGTGCCGGGACAGGGGGCATTTATGGCTACACCTTC. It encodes CASSAGTGGIYGYTF.

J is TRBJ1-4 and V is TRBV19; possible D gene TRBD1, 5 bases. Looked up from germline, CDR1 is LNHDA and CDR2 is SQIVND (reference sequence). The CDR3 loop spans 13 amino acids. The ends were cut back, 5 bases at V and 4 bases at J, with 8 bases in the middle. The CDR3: CASSRQINEKLFF. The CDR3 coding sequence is TGTGCCAGTAGTCGACAGATTAATGAAAAACTGTTTTTT.

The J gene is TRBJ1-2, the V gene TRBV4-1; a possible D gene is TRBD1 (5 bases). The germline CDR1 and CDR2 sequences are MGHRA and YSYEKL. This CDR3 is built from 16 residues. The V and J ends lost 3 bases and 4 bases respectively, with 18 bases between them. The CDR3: CASSQGPGGFRYGYTF. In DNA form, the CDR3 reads TGCGCCAGCAGCCAGGGGCCGGGGGGGTTTCGCTATGGCTACACCTTC.

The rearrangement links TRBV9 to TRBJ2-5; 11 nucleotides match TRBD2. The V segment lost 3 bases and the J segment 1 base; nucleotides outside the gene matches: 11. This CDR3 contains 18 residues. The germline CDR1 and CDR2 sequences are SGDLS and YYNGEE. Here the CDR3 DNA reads TGTGCCAGCAGCGGCGCTAGCGGGGGGTTTTTGGGCCAAGAGACCCAGTACTTC. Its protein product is CASSGASGGFLGQETQYF.